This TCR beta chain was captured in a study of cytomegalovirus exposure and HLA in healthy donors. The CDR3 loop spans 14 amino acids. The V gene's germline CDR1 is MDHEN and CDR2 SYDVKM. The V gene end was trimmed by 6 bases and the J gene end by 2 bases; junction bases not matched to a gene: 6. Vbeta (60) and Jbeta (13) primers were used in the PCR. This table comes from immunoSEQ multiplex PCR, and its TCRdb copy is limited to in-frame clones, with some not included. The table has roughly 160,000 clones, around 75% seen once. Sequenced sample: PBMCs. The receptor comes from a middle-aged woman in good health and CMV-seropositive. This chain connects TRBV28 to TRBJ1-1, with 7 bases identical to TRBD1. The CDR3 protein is CASSPGGENTEAFF. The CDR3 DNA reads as TGTGCCAGCAGCCCAGGGGGAGAAAACACTGAAGCTTTCTTT.